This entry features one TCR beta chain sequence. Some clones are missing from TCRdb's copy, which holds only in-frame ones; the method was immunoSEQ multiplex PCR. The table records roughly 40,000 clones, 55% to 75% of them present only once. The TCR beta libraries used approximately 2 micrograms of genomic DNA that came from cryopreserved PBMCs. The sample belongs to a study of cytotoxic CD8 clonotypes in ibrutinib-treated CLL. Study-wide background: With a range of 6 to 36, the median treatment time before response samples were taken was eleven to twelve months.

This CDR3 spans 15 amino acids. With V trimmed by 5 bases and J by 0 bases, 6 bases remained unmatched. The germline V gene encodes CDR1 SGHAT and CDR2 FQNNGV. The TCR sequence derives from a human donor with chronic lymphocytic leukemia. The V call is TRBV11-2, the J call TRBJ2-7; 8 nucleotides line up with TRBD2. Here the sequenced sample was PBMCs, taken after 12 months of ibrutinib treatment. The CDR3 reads CASSRSGTSSYEQYF. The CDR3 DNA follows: TGTGCCAGCAGCAGAAGTGGGACTAGCTCCTACGAGCAGTACTTC.